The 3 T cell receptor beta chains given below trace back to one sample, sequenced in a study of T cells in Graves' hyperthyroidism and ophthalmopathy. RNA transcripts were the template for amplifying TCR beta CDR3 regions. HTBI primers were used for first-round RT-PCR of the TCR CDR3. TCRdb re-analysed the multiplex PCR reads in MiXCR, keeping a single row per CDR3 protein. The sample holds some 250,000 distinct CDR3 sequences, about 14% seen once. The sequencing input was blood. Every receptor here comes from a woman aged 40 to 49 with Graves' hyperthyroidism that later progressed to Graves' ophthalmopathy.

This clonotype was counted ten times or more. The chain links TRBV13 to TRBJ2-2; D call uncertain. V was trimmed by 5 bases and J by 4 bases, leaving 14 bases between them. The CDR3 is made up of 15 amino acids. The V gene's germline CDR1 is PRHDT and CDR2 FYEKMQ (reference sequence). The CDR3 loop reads CASSESTGSTGELFF. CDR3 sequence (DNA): TGTGCCAGCAGCGAATCAACCGGCTCCACCGGGGAGCTGTTTTTT.

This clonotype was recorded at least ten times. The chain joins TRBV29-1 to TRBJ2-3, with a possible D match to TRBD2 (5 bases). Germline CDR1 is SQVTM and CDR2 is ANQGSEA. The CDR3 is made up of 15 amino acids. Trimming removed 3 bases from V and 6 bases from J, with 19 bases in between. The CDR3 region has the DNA TGCAGCGTTGAGTTGGGCGGCAAAAGAGGGGATACGCAGTATTTT. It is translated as CSVELGGKRGDTQYF.

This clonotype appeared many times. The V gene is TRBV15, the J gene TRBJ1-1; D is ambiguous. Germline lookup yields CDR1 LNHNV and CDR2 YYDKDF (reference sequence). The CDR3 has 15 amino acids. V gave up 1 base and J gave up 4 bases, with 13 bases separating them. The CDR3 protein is CATSRAGMYLTEAFF. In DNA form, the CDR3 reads TGTGCCACCAGCAGAGCTGGTATGTATCTCACTGAAGCTTTCTTT.